This T cell receptor (beta chain) was sequenced in a study of T cell repertoires in cytomegalovirus infection. Study-level background: Selected CMV epitopes included recently identified HLA-C-restricted ones as well as well-studied HLA-B-restricted ones. CMV infection together with matching HLA type was indicated by public TCR beta signatures. Study observations and caveats: Dominating the ex vivo response were TCR beta clonotypes that were CMV-specific and HLA-C-restricted. Public TCR beta family frequency separated CMV-and-HLA carriers, including in an independent cohort.

This clonotype came up a few times. The target antigen is unknown. TCRdb independently ran MiXCR on the reads; one entry per CDR3 protein. The data hold about 900,000 distinct CDR3 sequences, with 25% to 40% observed a single time. The CDR3 totals 14 residues. V gave up 1 base and J gave up 6 bases; unmatched junction bases: 6. Germline CDR1 reads SGHTA; CDR2 reads FQGNSA. This TCR derives from a human donor in good health (CMV status not recorded). Some clones in this sample may be carry-over from other donors' samples. Sequencing used cultured CD8+ T cells from PBMCs, obtained from culture after CMV antigen stimulation. The V call is TRBV7-2, the J call TRBJ2-7; 7 bases are a match to TRBD1. This chain's CDR3 is CASSLGETGSEQYV. CDR3 nucleotide sequence: TGTGCCAGCAGCTTAGGGGAGACAGGGAGCGAGCAGTACGTC.